The 8 T cell receptor beta chains below were found in one sample sequenced in a study of T cells in women clearing cervical HPV infection. TCRdb's copy holds only in-frame clones and misses some; the assay was immunoSEQ multiplex PCR. This sample's table reports roughly 42,000 clones. Sequenced input: blood buffy coat. The receptor source for this set is a woman between 18 and 70 years old with a cervical HPV16 infection that either progressed to CIN3+ or cleared (not recorded which).

Concerning this clone itself: The CDR3 is cut off 3 residues early in the read; its end comes from the germline J gene. The chain links TRBV19 to TRBJ2-2; maybe TRBD2 (6 bases). The CDR3 contains 15 residues. Germline CDR1 LNHDA, CDR2 SQIVND (reference sequence). V dropped 3 bases and J dropped 6 bases, with 14 bases sitting between them. The sequenced CDR3 bases are TGTGCCAGTAGTATCGGAGGGTGGGTGCCCGGGGAG. Its protein is CASSIGGWVPGE. The full CDR3 is CASSIGGWVPGELFF.

For this clone: The DNA ends 3 residues before the CDR3 does, and the rest of the CDR3 is filled in from the germline J gene. The gene calls are TRBV11-2 and TRBJ1-1, with D unresolved. The CDR3 sequence is 12 residues long. V gave up 6 bases and J gave up 4 bases, with 9 bases separating them. Germline CDR1 is SGHAT and CDR2 is FQNNGV. CDR3 bases read: TGTGCCAGCAGTCGGTTTGGCACTGAA. Residues: CASSRFGTE. The entire CDR3 reads CASSRFGTEAFF.

About this clone itself: The read halts 3 residues ahead of the CDR3 end, with the missing end drawn from the germline J gene. The J gene is TRBJ1-6, the V gene TRBV2; 8 nucleotides align to TRBD1. The CDR3 covers 14 residues. From germline, CDR1 is SNHLY and CDR2 FYNNEI. The CDR3 DNA, read in part, is TGTGCCAGCAGTGAGGGGACAGGAAGAGGCCCC. Translation: CASSEGTGRGP. The complete CDR3 protein is CASSEGTGRGPLHF. Drawing the rest from reference TRBV2 and TRBJ1-6, the complete variable domain is EPEVTQTPSHQVTQMGQEVILRCVPISNHLYFYWYRQILGQKVEFLVSFYNNEISEKSEIFDDQFSVERPDGSNFTLKIRSTKLEDSAMYFCASSEGTGRGPLHFGNGTRLTVT.

Details on this clone: The observed sequence ends 3 residues before the CDR3 terminus, with the missing tail filled in from the germline J gene. This chain uses TRBV7-8 with TRBJ2-7; 12 bases fit TRBD2. Germline CDR1 reads SGHVS; CDR2 reads FQNEAQ. This CDR3 comprises 14 residues. V was clipped by 8 bases and J by 5 bases; unmatched bases: 7. The DNA read from the CDR3 is TGTGCCAGCGGCGCGACTAGCGGGAGACACGAG. Translation: CASGATSGRHE. The full CDR3 sequence reads CASGATSGRHEQYF. Full variable domain (rest looked up from reference TRBV7-8 and TRBJ2-7): GAGVSQSPRYKVAKRGQDVALRCDPISGHVSLFWYQQALGQGPEFLTYFQNEAQLDKSGLPSDRFFAERPEGSVSTLKIQRTQQEDSAVYLCASGATSGRHEQYFGPGTRLTVT.

Details on this clone: Sequencing ends 3 residues short of the CDR3 end; the germline J gene provides the rest. The rearrangement joins TRBV7-2 to TRBJ2-5; TRBD2 agrees at 14 bases. The germline V gene has CDR1 SGHTA and CDR2 FQGNSA. The CDR3 is 15 residues long. V lost 7 bases and J lost 4; bases outside the gene matches: 5. Partial CDR3 DNA: TGTGCCAGCACCGTGACTAGCGGGGGGGCAGAGACC. It yields the protein CASTVTSGGAET. The whole CDR3 is CASTVTSGGAETQYF.

With regard to this clone: The read terminates 3 residues before the CDR3 end, so the remaining end is supplied by the germline J gene. The genes are TRBV7-9 and TRBJ2-2; 11 nucleotides line up with TRBD1. CDR1 is SEHNR, CDR2 FQNEAQ, per germline (reference sequence). This CDR3 has 15 residues. Trimming took 4 bases from V and 5 from J; bases not matched to a gene: 3. The CDR3 region is CASSSGQGATGELFF. CDR3 bases read: TGTGCCAGCAGCTCCGGACAGGGGGCAACCGGGGAG.

About this clone: The sequenced fragment ends 3 residues before the CDR3 boundary, so the rest is inferred from the germline J gene. This specimen includes other DNA sequences encoding the same CDR3. The V gene is TRBV30, the J gene TRBJ2-3, with 16 bases identical to TRBD2. The CDR3 length is 15 residues. Looked up from germline, CDR1 is GTSNPN and CDR2 is SVGIG (reference sequence). CDR3 DNA, as far as it was read: TGTGCCTGGAGTTCCAAGGGACTAGCGGGGGGGACG. Translated, it gives CAWSSKGLAGGT. The CDR3, in full, reads CAWSSKGLAGGTQYF.

With regard to this clone: The CDR3 end lies 3 residues beyond the end of the read and is filled in from the germline J gene. V is TRBV5-1 and J is TRBJ1-5; 7 bases fit TRBD1. The CDR3 extends over 15 amino acids. With 4 bases clipped from V and 4 bases from J, the junction kept 8 bases outside the gene matches. Germline V lookup: CDR1 SGHRS, CDR2 YFSETQ. CDR3 sequence: CASSTLGQENQPQHF. Incomplete CDR3 DNA: TGCGCCAGCAGCACCCTCGGACAGGAAAATCAGCCC. Variable domain in full (rest from reference TRBV5-1 and TRBJ1-5): KAGVTQTPRYLIKTRGQQVTLSCSPISGHRSVSWYQQTPGQGLQFLFEYFSETQRNKGNFPGRFSGRQFSNSRSEMNVSTLELGDSALYLCASSTLGQENQPQHFGDGTRLSIL.